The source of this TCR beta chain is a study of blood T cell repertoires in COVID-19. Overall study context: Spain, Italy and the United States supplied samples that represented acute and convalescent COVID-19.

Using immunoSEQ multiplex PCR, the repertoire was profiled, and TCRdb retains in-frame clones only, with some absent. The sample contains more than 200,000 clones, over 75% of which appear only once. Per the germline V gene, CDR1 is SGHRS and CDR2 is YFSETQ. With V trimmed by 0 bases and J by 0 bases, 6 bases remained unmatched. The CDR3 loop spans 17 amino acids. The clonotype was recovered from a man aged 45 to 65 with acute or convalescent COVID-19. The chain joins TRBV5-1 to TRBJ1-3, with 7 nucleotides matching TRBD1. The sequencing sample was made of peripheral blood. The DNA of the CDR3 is TGCGCCAGCAGCTTGGTGGACAGGAGACTCTCTGGAAACACCATATATTTT. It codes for CASSLVDRRLSGNTIYF.